This T cell receptor beta chain originates from a study of blood T cell repertoires in COVID-19. Study context: Collection of acute and convalescent COVID-19 samples took place in the United States, Italy and Spain. Sources were T cells, B-cell-depleted T cells, or PBMCs; the material itself was cDNA or gDNA.

A Seattle source enrolled patients during active infection and followed them longitudinally. The V gene end was trimmed by 6 bases and the J gene end by 5 bases; junction bases not matched to a gene: 12. The CDR3 is 15 amino acids. Germline-derived CDR1 and CDR2 are SGDLS and YYNGEE. As handled by the study authors: The assay estimated nucleated cells by amplifying reference gene primers. TCRdb's copy holds only in-frame clones and misses some; the assay was immunoSEQ multiplex PCR. The V and J calls and clone size were taken over from that table, and D and trimming were inferred from the DNA. The table includes about 250,000 clones, about 91% detected once.

This chain connects TRBV9 to TRBJ1-1, with TRBD1 identical over 8 bases. The clonotype was recovered from a young woman with COVID-19, enrolled during active disease. The sequenced material came from peripheral blood. The CDR3 reads CASTPQGAVSTEAFF. The CDR3 nucleotides read TGTGCCAGCACCCCCCAGGGGGCGGTTTCGACTGAAGCTTTCTTT.